Below, 11 T cell receptor beta chains from the same sample are listed, as sequenced in a study of blood T cells in healthy people across ages. For the second PCR, which ran for about 6 to 11 cycles, a sample-barcoded 5' primer and a J-beta primer mix were used. TCRdb re-derived calls from the 5' RACE reads in MiXCR, one entry per CDR3 protein. The table records around 620,000 distinct CDR3 sequences, 27% of them present only once. The sample consisted of blood. The receptor source for this set is a woman in her seventies in good health.

V gene TRBV29-1 combines with J gene TRBJ2-7, with 9 positions matching TRBD1. CDR3 length equals 12 residues. V lost 7 bases to trimming and J lost 5 bases; unmatched junction nucleotides: 6. Germline V CDR1 and CDR2: SQVTM, ANQGSEA. In nucleotides, the CDR3 is TGCAGCGCCCGACAGGGGGAGGACGAGCAGTACTTC. Translating it yields CSARQGEDEQYF.

The chain links TRBV5-1 to TRBJ1-1, with TRBD1 matching 8 bases. V dropped 2 bases and J dropped 7; count of bases not matched to a gene: 7. The CDR3 is 14 residues long. Germline CDR1 reads SGHRS; CDR2 reads YFSETQ. Here the CDR3 reads CASSFVDRGLEAFF. The CDR3 DNA sequence: TGCGCCAGCAGCTTCGTCGACAGGGGTCTTGAAGCTTTCTTT. The full variable domain, with the rest looked up from reference TRBV5-1 and TRBJ1-1, is KAGVTQTPRYLIKTRGQQVTLSCSPISGHRSVSWYQQTPGQGLQFLFEYFSETQRNKGNFPGRFSGRQFSNSRSEMNVSTLELGDSALYLCASSFVDRGLEAFFGQGTRLTVV.

This clonotype has just a few counts. DNA for the CDR3: TGCGCCAGCAGCTTCGGGGAGACCCTAGAGACCCAGTACTTC. This encodes CASSFGETLETQYF. The chain employs TRBV5-1 and TRBJ2-5, with D possibly being TRBD2 (5 bases). Between the trimmed V and J ends, which lost 2 bases and 4 bases, there was a span of 12 bases. Germline CDR1 reads SGHRS; CDR2 reads YFSETQ. There are 14 residues in the CDR3.

This clonotype was observed a handful of times. The rearrangement uses TRBV7-9 and TRBJ2-5; the D gene could be TRBD1 or TRBD2 (6 bases each). The J call may not be correct, given that the DNA end is closer to TRBJ2-7. CDR1 is SEHNR and CDR2 is FQNEAQ in the germline V gene (reference sequence). This CDR3 has 14 residues. CDR3 amino acids: CASSLLGGPYEQYF. The CDR3 nucleotides read TGTGCCAGCAGCTTATTAGGGGGGCCCTACGAGCAGTACTTC.

This clonotype appeared a few times. The V call is TRBV5-1, the J call TRBJ2-1; D is unresolved. The DNA end lines up better with TRBJ2-7; the J call may be wrong. Germline V gene lookup returns CDR1 SGHRS and CDR2 YFSETQ. This CDR3 spans 13 amino acids. CDR3 sequence: CASSLDEGPQQYF. DNA of the CDR3: TGCGCCAGCAGCTTGGATGAAGGGCCCCAGCAGTACTTC.

This chain uses TRBV20-1 with TRBJ2-1; D gene unclear. Trimming pared 7 bases from V and 0 bases from J, leaving 4 bases between. The CDR3 spans 11 residues. Germline loops: CDR1 DFQATT, CDR2 SNEGSKA (reference sequence). The CDR3, as DNA: TGCAGTGGGGCCTCCTACAATGAGCAGTTCTTC. Its protein product is CSGASYNEQFF.

This clonotype showed up just a few times. The rearrangement uses TRBV5-5 and TRBJ2-5, with D possibly being TRBD1 (6 bases). The DNA matches TRBJ2-1 better at its end, which makes the J call doubtful. The CDR3 is 14 amino acids. Germline V CDR1 and CDR2: SGHKS, YYEKEE (reference sequence). The CDR3 bases are TGTGCCAGCAGACCGGACAGCCTAGTCCATGAGCAGTTCTTC. It yields the protein CASRPDSLVHEQFF.

This clonotype was recorded once. This chain joins TRBV29-1 and TRBJ2-2, with 7 bases aligning to TRBD1. Germline V gives CDR1 SQVTM, CDR2 ANQGSEA. The CDR3 runs 13 residues. The V gene end was trimmed by 7 bases and the J gene end by 2 bases; junction bases not matched to a gene: 4. The DNA of the CDR3 is TGCAGCGGGGGACAGACTAACACCGGGGAGCTGTTTTTT. This encodes CSGGQTNTGELFF.

V is TRBV20-1 and J is TRBJ1-3; D might be TRBD1 (5 bases). The CDR3 spans 13 residues. V was pared by 2 bases and J by 3 bases, with 8 bases between. Germline V CDR1 and CDR2: DFQATT, SNEGSKA (reference sequence). CDR3 amino acids: CSARIGGGNTIYF. The CDR3 region has the DNA TGCAGTGCTAGAATTGGGGGTGGAAACACCATATATTTT.

This sequence joins TRBV6-5 and TRBJ2-1; 7 bases match TRBD2. Trimming at V came to 7 bases and at J to 0 bases, leaving 3 bases not matched to a gene. The CDR3 contains 14 residues. The germline V gene encodes CDR1 MNHEY and CDR2 SVGAGI. DNA for the CDR3: TGTGCCAGCAATACGGGGGGCTCCTACAATGAGCAGTTCTTC. This translates into CASNTGGSYNEQFF.

This clonotype was seen more than once but under ten times. V is TRBV5-4 and J is TRBJ2-2, with D hard to call. Trimming left V 5 bases short and J 6 bases short, with 11 bases between. This CDR3 is built from 13 residues. Germline assignment: CDR1 SGHNT and CDR2 YYREEE (reference sequence). CDR3 DNA: TGTGCCAGCAGTGGGCAGGTTGCCGGGGAGCTGTTTTTT. Protein: CASSGQVAGELFF.